This T cell receptor beta chain was retrieved from a study of blood T cell repertoires in COVID-19. In Seattle, patients joined the study during active infection and were tracked longitudinally. TCRdb's table, derived via immunoSEQ multiplex PCR, lists solely in-frame clones and lacks some. The top ten clones hold around a sixth of a sample with fewer than 300,000 clones, around 82% of them seen once. The germline V gene encodes CDR1 LNHDA and CDR2 SQIVND (reference sequence). Trimming shortened V by 5 bases and J by 3 bases, and 16 bases separated the two germline ends. The CDR3 is 15 residues long.

V and J are TRBV19 and TRBJ1-2; D is ambiguous. The TCR comes from a person between 65 and 79 years old with COVID-19, enrolled during active disease. Sample: peripheral blood. The DNA for the CDR3 is TGTGCCAGTAGTGTTCCGACGGGTTTTGACTATGGCTACACCTTC. This translates into CASSVPTGFDYGYTF.